The present TCR beta chain was sequenced within a study of blood T cell repertoires in COVID-19. Clones were sequenced by immunoSEQ multiplex PCR, and TCRdb holds only the in-frame ones, with some missing. The sample carries about 32,000 clones, 87% recorded once. Trimming pared 4 bases from V and 6 bases from J, leaving 7 bases between. Germline CDR1 is LGHNA and CDR2 is YNFKEQ. The CDR3 has 12 amino acids. Source material: peripheral blood. The receptor was derived from a man in his forties or fifties with active or convalescent COVID-19. V usage is TRBV4-2 and J usage is TRBJ2-4; a weak D match, TRBD2 (5 bases). CDR3 sequence (DNA): TGTGCCAGCAGCCCCGGGGTAAACATTCAGTACTTC. Protein product: CASSPGVNIQYF.